This T cell receptor (beta chain) derives from a study of T cell responses to AZD1222 COVID-19 vaccine. Overall study results and limits: Seropositive AZD1222 recipients at baseline numbered only 5 or 6. A reported finding is that nearly half of spike-specific TCRs target unmutated variant regions. The CD4 TCRs associated with vaccination extended across spike and predominated at 160-218 and 743-854. The donor cohort was predominantly white British with a female majority, and clonal diversity may have been underestimated.

Points on this clone: Its antigen is unknown.

V trimming: 5 bases; J trimming: 1 base; junction bases outside the gene matches: 1. Germline V gene data show CDR1 as SGHRS and CDR2 as YFSETQ. This CDR3 contains 15 residues. Assay: immunoSEQ multiplex PCR; the TCRdb copy retains only in-frame clones and omits some. The profile shows 140,000 to 150,000 clones, around 91% of them singletons. The receptor's source is an adult in good health. Material: peripheral blood, obtained on day 0 of AZD1222 vaccination. V is TRBV5-1 and J is TRBJ2-3, with 13 bases that match TRBD2. CDR3 protein: CASRTSGGGTDTQYF. The CDR3 DNA reads TGCGCCAGCAGAACTAGCGGGGGGGGCACAGATACGCAGTATTTT.